This T cell receptor beta chain was observed in a study of shared clonotypes between healthy human individuals. V was cut by 6 bases and J by 3 bases, with 8 bases left in between. CDR3 length: 11 amino acids. CDR1 and CDR2 (germline): DFQATT, SNEGSKA (reference sequence). Clones were sequenced by immunoSEQ multiplex PCR, and TCRdb holds only the in-frame ones, with some missing. The sample has roughly 1,000,000 clones, approximately 78% seen once. This TCR came from a man in his late teens or twenties in good health. Some clones in this sample may be carry-over from other donors' samples. The sequencing sample was made of memory CD4+ T cells from PBMCs. The sample's subset: CD45RA-negative fraction. The V and J genes are TRBV20-1 and TRBJ1-2; no reliable D call. The CDR3 sequence is CSAFWDYGYTF. Written as DNA, the CDR3 is TGCAGTGCGTTCTGGGACTATGGCTACACCTTC.